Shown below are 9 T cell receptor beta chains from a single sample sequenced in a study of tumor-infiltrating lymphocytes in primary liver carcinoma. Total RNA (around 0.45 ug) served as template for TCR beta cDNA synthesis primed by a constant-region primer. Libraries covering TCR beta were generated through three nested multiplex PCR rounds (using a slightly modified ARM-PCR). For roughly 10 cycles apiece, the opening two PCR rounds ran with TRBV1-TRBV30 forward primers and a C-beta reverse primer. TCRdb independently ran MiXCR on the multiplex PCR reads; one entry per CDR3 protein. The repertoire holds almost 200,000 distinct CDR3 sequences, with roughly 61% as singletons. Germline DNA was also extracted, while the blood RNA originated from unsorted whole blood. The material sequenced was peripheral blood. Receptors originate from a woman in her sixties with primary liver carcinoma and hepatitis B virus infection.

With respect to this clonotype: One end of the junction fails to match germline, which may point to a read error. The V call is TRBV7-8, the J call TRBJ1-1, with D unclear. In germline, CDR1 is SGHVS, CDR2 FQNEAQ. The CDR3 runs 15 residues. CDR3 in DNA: TGTGTCAGCAGCTTACATGGGAAGGGTGACACAGAAGCTTTCTTT. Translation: CVSSLHGKGDTEAFF.

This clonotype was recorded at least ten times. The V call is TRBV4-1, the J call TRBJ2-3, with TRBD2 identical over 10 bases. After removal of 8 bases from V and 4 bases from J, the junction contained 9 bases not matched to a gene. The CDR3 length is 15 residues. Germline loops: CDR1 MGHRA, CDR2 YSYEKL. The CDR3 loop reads CASRSPAGGPDTQYF. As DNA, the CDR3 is TGCGCCAGCCGCAGCCCAGCGGGAGGGCCAGATACGCAGTATTTT.

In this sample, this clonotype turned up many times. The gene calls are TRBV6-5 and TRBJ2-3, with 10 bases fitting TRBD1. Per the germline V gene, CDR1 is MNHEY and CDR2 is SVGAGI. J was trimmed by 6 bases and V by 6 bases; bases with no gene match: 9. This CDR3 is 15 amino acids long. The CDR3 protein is CASRDRGGNVDTQYF. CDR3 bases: TGTGCCAGCAGGGACAGGGGGGGCAATGTCGATACGCAGTATTTT.

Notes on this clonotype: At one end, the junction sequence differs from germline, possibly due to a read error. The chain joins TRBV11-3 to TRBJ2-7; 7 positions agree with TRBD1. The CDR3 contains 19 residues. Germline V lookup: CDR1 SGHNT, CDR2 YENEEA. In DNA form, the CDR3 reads TGTGCCAGCAGCCCAGATAGACAGGGCCCTGTACTAGGGGAATACGAGCAGAACTTC. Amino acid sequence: CASSPDRQGPVLGEYEQNF.

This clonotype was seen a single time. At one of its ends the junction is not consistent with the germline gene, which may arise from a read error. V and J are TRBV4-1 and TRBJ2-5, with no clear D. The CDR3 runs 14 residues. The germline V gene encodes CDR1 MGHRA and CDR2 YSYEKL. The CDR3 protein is CASNPSRGQETQYF. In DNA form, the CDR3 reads TGCGCCAGCAACCCATCTAGAGGTCAAGAGACGCAGTACTTC.

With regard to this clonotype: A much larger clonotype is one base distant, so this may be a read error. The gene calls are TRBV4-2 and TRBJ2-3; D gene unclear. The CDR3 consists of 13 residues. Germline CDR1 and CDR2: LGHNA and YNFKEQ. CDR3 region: CVSSQVGTDTQYF. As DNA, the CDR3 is TGTGTCAGCAGCCAAGTCGGCACAGATACGCAGTATTTT.

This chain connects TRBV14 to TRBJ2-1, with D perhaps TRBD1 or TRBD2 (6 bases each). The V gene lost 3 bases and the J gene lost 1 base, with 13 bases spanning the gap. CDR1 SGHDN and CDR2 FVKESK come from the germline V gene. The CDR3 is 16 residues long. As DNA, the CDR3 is TGTGCCAGCAGCCAGGGGGGACAACCTTCCTACAATGAGCAGTTCTTC. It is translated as CASSQGGQPSYNEQFF.

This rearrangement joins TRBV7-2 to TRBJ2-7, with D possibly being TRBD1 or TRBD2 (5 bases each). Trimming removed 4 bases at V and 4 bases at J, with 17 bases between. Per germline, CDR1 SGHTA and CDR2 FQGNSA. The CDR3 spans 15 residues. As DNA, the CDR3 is TGTGCCAGCAGCTCACTCTCCGGGGCGAGATACGAGCAGTACTTC. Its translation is CASSSLSGARYEQYF.

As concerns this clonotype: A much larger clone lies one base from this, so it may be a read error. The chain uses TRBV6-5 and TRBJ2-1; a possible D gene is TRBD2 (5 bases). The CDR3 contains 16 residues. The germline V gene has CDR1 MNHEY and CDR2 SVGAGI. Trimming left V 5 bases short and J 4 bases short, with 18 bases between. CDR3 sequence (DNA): TGTGCCAGCAGTCCAGGAACGGGAAAGGGTTACAATGAGCAGTTCTTC. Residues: CASSPGTGKGYNEQFF.